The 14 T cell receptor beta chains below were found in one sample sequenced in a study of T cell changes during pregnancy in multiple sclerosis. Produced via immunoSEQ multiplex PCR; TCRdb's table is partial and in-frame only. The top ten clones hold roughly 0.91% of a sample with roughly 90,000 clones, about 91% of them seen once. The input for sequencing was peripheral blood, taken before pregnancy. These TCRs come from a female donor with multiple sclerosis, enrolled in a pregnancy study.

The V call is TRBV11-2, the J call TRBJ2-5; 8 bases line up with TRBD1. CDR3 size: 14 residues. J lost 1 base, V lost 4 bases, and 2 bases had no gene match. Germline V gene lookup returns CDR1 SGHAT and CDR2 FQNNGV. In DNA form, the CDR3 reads TGTGCCAGCAGCTCGGACAGGGTCCAAGAGACCCAGTACTTC. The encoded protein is CASSSDRVQETQYF.

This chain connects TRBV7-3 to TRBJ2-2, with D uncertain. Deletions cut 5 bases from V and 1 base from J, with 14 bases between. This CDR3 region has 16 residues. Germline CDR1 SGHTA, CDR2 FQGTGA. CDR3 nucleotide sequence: TGTGCCAGCAGCCCTGCGCGAAGCTTGAACACCGGGGAGCTGTTTTTT. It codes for CASSPARSLNTGELFF.

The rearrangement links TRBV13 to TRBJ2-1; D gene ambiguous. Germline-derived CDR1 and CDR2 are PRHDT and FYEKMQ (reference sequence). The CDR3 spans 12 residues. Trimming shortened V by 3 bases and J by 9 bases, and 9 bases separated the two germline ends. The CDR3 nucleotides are TGTGCCAGCAGCTTTGCCAGCGTTGAGCAGTTCTTC. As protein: CASSFASVEQFF.

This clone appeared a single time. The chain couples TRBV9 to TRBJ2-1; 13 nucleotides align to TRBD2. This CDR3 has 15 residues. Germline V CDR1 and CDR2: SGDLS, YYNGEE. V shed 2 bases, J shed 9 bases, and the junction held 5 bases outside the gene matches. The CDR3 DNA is TGTGCCAGCAGCGTCGGGACTAGCGGGGTTAGTGAGCAGTTCTTC. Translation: CASSVGTSGVSEQFF. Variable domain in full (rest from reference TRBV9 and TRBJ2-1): DSGVTQTPKHLITATGQRVTLRCSPRSGDLSVYWYQQSLDQGLQFLIQYYNGEERAKGNILERFSAQQFPDLHSELNLSSLELGDSALYFCASSVGTSGVSEQFFGPGTRLTVL.

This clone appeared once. The CDR3 region is CASSLGGGWDNSPLHF. In DNA, the CDR3 is TGTGCCAGCAGCTTAGGGGGGGGTTGGGATAATTCACCCCTCCACTTT. The J gene is TRBJ1-6, the V gene TRBV7-2; D may be TRBD1 (5 bases). V was cut by 1 base and J by 5 bases, with 12 bases left in between. The CDR3 sequence is 16 residues long. Germline lookup yields CDR1 SGHTA and CDR2 FQGNSA.

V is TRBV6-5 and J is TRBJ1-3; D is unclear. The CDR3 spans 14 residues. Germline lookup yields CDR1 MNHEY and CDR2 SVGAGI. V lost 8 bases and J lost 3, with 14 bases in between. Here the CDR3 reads CASLAPGSGNTIYF. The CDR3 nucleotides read TGTGCCAGCCTTGCCCCCGGGAGTGGAAACACCATATATTTT.

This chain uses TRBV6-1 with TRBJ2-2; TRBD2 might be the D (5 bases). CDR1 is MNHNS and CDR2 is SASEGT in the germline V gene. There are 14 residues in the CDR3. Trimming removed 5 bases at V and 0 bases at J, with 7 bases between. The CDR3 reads CASSSGPNTGELFF. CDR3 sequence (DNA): TGTGCCAGCAGTAGCGGACCGAACACCGGGGAGCTGTTTTTT.

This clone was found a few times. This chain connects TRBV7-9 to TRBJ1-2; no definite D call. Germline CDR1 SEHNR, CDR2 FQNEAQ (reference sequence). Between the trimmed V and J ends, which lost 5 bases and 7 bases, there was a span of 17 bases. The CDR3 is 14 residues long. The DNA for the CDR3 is TGTGCCAGCAGCCCTCGGGAGGTATCGGGTGGCTACACCTTC. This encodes CASSPREVSGGYTF.

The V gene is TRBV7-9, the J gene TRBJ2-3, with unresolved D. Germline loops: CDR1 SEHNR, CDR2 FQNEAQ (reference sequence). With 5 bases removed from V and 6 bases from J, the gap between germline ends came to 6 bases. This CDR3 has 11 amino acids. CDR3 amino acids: CASSARDTQYF. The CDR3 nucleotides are TGTGCCAGCAGCGCCAGGGATACGCAGTATTTT.

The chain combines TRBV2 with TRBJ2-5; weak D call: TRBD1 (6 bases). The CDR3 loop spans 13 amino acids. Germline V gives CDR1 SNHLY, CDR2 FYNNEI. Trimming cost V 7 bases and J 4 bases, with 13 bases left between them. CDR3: CASNDRRGETQYF. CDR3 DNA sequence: TGTGCCAGCAACGACAGGAGAGGAGAGACCCAGTACTTC.

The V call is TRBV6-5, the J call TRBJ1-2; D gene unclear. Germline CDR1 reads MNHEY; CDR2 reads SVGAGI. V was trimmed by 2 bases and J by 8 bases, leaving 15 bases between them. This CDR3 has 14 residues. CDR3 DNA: TGTGCCAGCAGTTACACGGACTTGGTTGGGGGCTACACCTTC. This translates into CASSYTDLVGGYTF.

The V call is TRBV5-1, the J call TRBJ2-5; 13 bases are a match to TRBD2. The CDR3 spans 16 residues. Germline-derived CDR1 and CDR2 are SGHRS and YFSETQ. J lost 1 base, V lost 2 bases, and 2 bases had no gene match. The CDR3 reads CASSLGLAGVQETQYF. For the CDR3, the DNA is TGCGCCAGCAGCTTAGGACTAGCGGGGGTCCAAGAGACCCAGTACTTC.

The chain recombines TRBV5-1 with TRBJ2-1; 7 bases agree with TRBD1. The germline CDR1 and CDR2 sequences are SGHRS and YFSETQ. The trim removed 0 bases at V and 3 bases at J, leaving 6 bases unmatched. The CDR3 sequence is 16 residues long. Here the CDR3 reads CASSLGWDRIYNEQFF. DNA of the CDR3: TGCGCCAGCAGCTTGGGCTGGGACAGAATCTACAATGAGCAGTTCTTC.

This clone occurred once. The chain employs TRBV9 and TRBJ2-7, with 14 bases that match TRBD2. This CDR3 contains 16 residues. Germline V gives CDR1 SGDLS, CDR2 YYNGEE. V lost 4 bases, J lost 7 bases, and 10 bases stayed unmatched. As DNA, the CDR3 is TGTGCCAGCAGCCTAGGACTAGCGGGGGGTGCTAGAGAGCAGTACTTC. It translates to CASSLGLAGGAREQYF. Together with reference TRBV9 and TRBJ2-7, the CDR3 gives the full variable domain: DSGVTQTPKHLITATGQRVTLRCSPRSGDLSVYWYQQSLDQGLQFLIQYYNGEERAKGNILERFSAQQFPDLHSELNLSSLELGDSALYFCASSLGLAGGAREQYFGPGTRLTVT.